The 24 T cell receptor beta chains below all came from one sample that was sequenced in a study of cytomegalovirus exposure and HLA in healthy donors. PCR used 60 Vbeta primers and 13 Jbeta primers. The table came from immunoSEQ multiplex PCR; TCRdb's copy has only in-frame clones and leaves some out. The sample has 150,000 to 200,000 clones; approximately 80% are singletons. Sequencing input: PBMCs. The receptor set was obtained from a man in his forties in good health and CMV-seropositive.

V and J are TRBV7-9 and TRBJ1-1; D unresolved. In germline, CDR1 is SEHNR, CDR2 FQNEAQ (reference sequence). CDR3 size: 14 residues. The ends were cut back, 4 bases at V and 2 bases at J, with 11 bases in the middle. CDR3 DNA sequence: TGTGCCAGCAGCTCTAAGAGGGTAAACACTGAAGCTTTCTTT. Its protein product is CASSSKRVNTEAFF.

The chain links TRBV7-9 to TRBJ2-3; no firm D call. The CDR3 consists of 14 residues. V was trimmed by 2 bases and J by 2 bases, leaving 8 bases between them. From germline, CDR1 is SEHNR and CDR2 FQNEAQ (reference sequence). CDR3 in amino acids: CASSLHINTDTQYF. CDR3 DNA: TGTGCCAGCAGCTTACACATAAACACAGATACGCAGTATTTT.

The rearrangement links TRBV6-5 to TRBJ1-5, with 7 bases aligning to TRBD1. CDR1 MNHEY and CDR2 SVGAGI come from the germline V gene. Unmatched junction bases numbered 4, after V lost 6 bases and J lost 2 bases. The CDR3 runs to 14 residues. The CDR3 bases are TGTGCCAGCAGACCTCAGGGGGGCAATCAGCCCCAGCATTTT. Translated: CASRPQGGNQPQHF.

The table lists this clone with a few counts. Here the CDR3 reads CASRTGVEQYF. The CDR3 coding sequence is TGTGCCAGCAGAACAGGGGTCGAGCAGTACTTC. The chain employs TRBV25-1 and TRBJ2-7, with 7 bases lining up with TRBD1. CDR1 is MGHDK and CDR2 is SYGVNS in the germline V gene. This CDR3 comprises 11 residues. Trimming removed 6 bases from V and 6 bases from J; junction bases left unmatched: 2.

This clone was observed a few times. This chain joins TRBV7-9 and TRBJ2-3; D might be TRBD2 (6 bases). In germline, CDR1 is SEHNR, CDR2 FQNEAQ (reference sequence). Trimming removed 5 bases at V and 6 bases at J, with 18 bases between. This CDR3 is 15 amino acids long. For the CDR3, the DNA is TGTGCCAGCAGCCCAGAACCTAGCGTATCTGATACGCAGTATTTT. Translating gives CASSPEPSVSDTQYF.

The sample holds one count of this clone. V is TRBV6-1 and J is TRBJ1-5, with D perhaps TRBD1 (5 bases). In germline, CDR1 is MNHNS, CDR2 SASEGT. Trimming took off 7 bases at V and 3 bases at J, with 10 bases between the two ends. The CDR3 covers 13 residues. The CDR3 nucleotides read TGTGCCAGCATCGGGGGGTTCAATCAGCCCCAGCATTTT. Translation gives CASIGGFNQPQHF.

CDR3 nucleotide sequence: TGCGCCAGCAGCCAAGATCGAGGGGGCGCCGGCCAACTGTTTTTT. As protein: CASSQDRGGAGQLFF. This chain links TRBV4-1 with TRBJ1-4, with 7 bases matching TRBD1. Germline V CDR1 and CDR2: MGHRA, YSYEKL. Trimming took 0 bases from V and 12 from J; bases not matched to a gene: 10. The CDR3 covers 15 residues.

The chain is built from TRBV4-2 and TRBJ2-7; the D is unclear. The V and J ends lost 0 bases and 3 bases respectively, with 9 bases between them. The germline gives CDR1 LGHNA, CDR2 YNFKEQ. This CDR3 region has 14 residues. CDR3 sequence: CASSQDLVGYEQYF. CDR3 DNA: TGTGCCAGCAGCCAAGATCTAGTCGGCTACGAGCAGTACTTC.

This clone was seen a handful of times. The gene calls are TRBV11-3 and TRBJ2-7, with 8 bases fitting TRBD1. The CDR3 loop spans 15 amino acids. The germline V gene has CDR1 SGHNT and CDR2 YENEEA. V lost 4 bases to trimming and J lost 2 bases; unmatched junction nucleotides: 7. CDR3 loop: CASSSGQGQAYEQYF. CDR3 coding DNA: TGTGCCAGCAGCTCTGGACAGGGTCAAGCCTACGAGCAGTACTTC.

The V gene is TRBV30, the J gene TRBJ2-1, with D uncertain. CDR1 is GTSNPN and CDR2 is SVGIG in the germline V gene (reference sequence). The CDR3 is made up of 15 amino acids. The V end lost 4 bases, the J end lost 0 bases, and 13 bases lay between the germline ends. CDR3 DNA sequence: TGTGCCTGGACCCCGGTTTTTAGCTCCTACAATGAGCAGTTCTTC. Translated, it gives CAWTPVFSSYNEQFF.

V gene TRBV9 combines with J gene TRBJ2-1, with TRBD2 matching 10 bases. Germline V lookup: CDR1 SGDLS, CDR2 YYNGEE. Trimming removed 6 bases from V and 7 bases from J; junction bases left unmatched: 10. The CDR3 runs to 15 residues. The chain's CDR3 is CASTQGGLAFNEQFF. The CDR3 bases are TGTGCCAGCACCCAAGGGGGACTAGCGTTTAATGAGCAGTTCTTC. The entire variable domain, with the rest obtained from reference TRBV9 and TRBJ2-1, is as follows: DSGVTQTPKHLITATGQRVTLRCSPRSGDLSVYWYQQSLDQGLQFLIQYYNGEERAKGNILERFSAQQFPDLHSELNLSSLELGDSALYFCASTQGGLAFNEQFFGPGTRLTVL.

This clone was detected only once. The V gene is TRBV6-5, the J gene TRBJ2-7, with 8 bases fitting TRBD1. Per germline, CDR1 MNHEY and CDR2 SVGAGI. This CDR3 region has 15 residues. The trim removed 6 bases at V and 4 bases at J, leaving 11 bases unmatched. The CDR3: CASSLGTGGGYEQYF. CDR3 nucleotides: TGTGCCAGCAGCCTCGGGACAGGAGGGGGGTACGAGCAGTACTTC.

The chain recombines TRBV23-1 with TRBJ1-2; D perhaps matches TRBD1 (5 bases). TRBV23-1 belongs to the ORF category, with a function that is uncertain. This CDR3 is built from 13 residues. The V and J ends lost 0 bases and 6 bases respectively, with 8 bases between them. As DNA, the CDR3 is TGCGCCAGCAGTCAATCGCGGGGCCATGGCTACACCTTC. Its translation: CASSQSRGHGYTF.

The chain employs TRBV28 and TRBJ2-7, with D possibly matching TRBD2 (5 bases). The V gene's germline CDR1 is MDHEN and CDR2 SYDVKM. The V end was cut by 10 bases, the J end by 3 bases, with 19 bases between. CDR3 length: 14 residues. In DNA form, the CDR3 reads TGTGCCACCAGACCTTCGCCTAGCAACTACGAGCAGTACTTC. As protein: CATRPSPSNYEQYF.

The chain carries TRBV4-1 and TRBJ2-3, with TRBD2 identical over 8 bases. Germline lookup yields CDR1 MGHRA and CDR2 YSYEKL. The trim removed 0 bases at V and 2 bases at J, leaving 7 bases unmatched. This CDR3 region has 17 residues. CDR3 region: CASSQEGLAGNTDTQYF. The CDR3 DNA follows: TGCGCCAGCAGCCAAGAGGGATTAGCGGGAAACACAGATACGCAGTATTTT.

The V and J genes are TRBV4-1 and TRBJ1-3; D unclear. Trimming removed 5 bases at V and 0 bases at J, with 20 bases between. Per the germline V gene, CDR1 is MGHRA and CDR2 is YSYEKL. There are 18 residues in the CDR3. In DNA, the CDR3 is TGCGCCAGCAGCGGCTTATCGATGGCGGCCATCTCTGGAAACACCATATATTTT. Its protein is CASSGLSMAAISGNTIYF.

The rearrangement joins TRBV5-1 to TRBJ2-5; 7 positions match TRBD2. Germline V CDR1 and CDR2: SGHRS, YFSETQ. The CDR3 sequence is 17 residues long. V lost 0 bases to trimming and J lost 5 bases; unmatched junction nucleotides: 13. DNA of the CDR3: TGCGCCAGCAGCTTGGGGAGGTGGGAGGGCCGAGGTGAGACCCAGTACTTC. Protein product: CASSLGRWEGRGETQYF.

This clone showed up just once. The chain combines TRBV12-5 with TRBJ1-5, with TRBD1 identical over 8 bases. The CDR3 extends over 17 amino acids. The germline CDR1 and CDR2 sequences are LGHNT and FRNRAP. V trimming: 1 base; J trimming: 1 base; junction bases outside the gene matches: 6. DNA for the CDR3: TGTGCTAGTGGTTTGGAGGCAGGGGGCGCGAGCAATCAGCCCCAGCATTTT. It codes for CASGLEAGGASNQPQHF. Supplemented by reference TRBV12-5 and TRBJ1-5, the full variable domain reads DARVTQTPRHKVTEMGQEVTMRCQPILGHNTVFWYRQTMMQGLELLAYFRNRAPLDDSGMPKDRFSAEMPDATLATLKIQPSEPRDSAVYFCASGLEAGGASNQPQHFGDGTRLSIL.

This rearrangement joins TRBV14 to TRBJ1-2; D is perhaps TRBD1 (6 bases). Germline V lookup: CDR1 SGHDN, CDR2 FVKESK. V was shortened by 4 bases and J by 7 bases, with 16 bases between the two germline ends. The CDR3 is made up of 14 amino acids. For the CDR3, the DNA is TGTGCCAGCAGCCGCCTGACAGGAGGAGGTGGCTACACCTTC. Encoded protein: CASSRLTGGGGYTF.

This rearrangement joins TRBV6-5 to TRBJ2-7; 10 bases agree with TRBD2. CDR1 is MNHEY and CDR2 is SVGAGI in the germline V gene. The CDR3 totals 14 residues. Trimming cost V 5 bases and J 0 bases; bases outside gene matches: 1. The DNA of the CDR3 is TGTGCCAGCAGTGCTAGCGGGGGCTCCTACGAGCAGTACTTC. This encodes CASSASGGSYEQYF.

The V gene is TRBV2, the J gene TRBJ2-3; maybe TRBD1 (5 bases). CDR1 is SNHLY and CDR2 is FYNNEI in the germline V gene. This CDR3 has 16 amino acids. The germline V and J ends were trimmed by 4 bases and 0 bases, with 14 bases remaining between them. The CDR3 is CASSVGPGRSTDTQYF. The CDR3 DNA follows: TGTGCCAGCAGTGTCGGGCCAGGGCGGAGCACAGATACGCAGTATTTT.

As regards this clone: The germline gene is not matched at one end of the junction; a read error may be the cause. This chain joins TRBV6-1 and TRBJ1-1; 9 bases line up with TRBD1. The CDR3 extends over 15 amino acids. CDR1 is MNHNS and CDR2 is SASEGT in the germline V gene. CDR3 residues: CASSEETGGMAEAFF. CDR3 nucleotide sequence: TGTGCCAGCAGCGAAGAGACAGGGGGGATGGCTGAAGCTTTCTTT.

The chain recombines TRBV9 with TRBJ2-3; 8 bases align to TRBD2. Trimming removed 5 bases from V and 1 base from J; junction bases left unmatched: 6. The CDR3 contains 15 residues. CDR1 and CDR2 from the germline V gene are SGDLS and YYNGEE. The CDR3 nucleotides read TGTGCCAGCAGTCATACTAGCGGAGGCACAGATACGCAGTATTTT. It codes for CASSHTSGGTDTQYF.

The genes are TRBV6-5 and TRBJ1-5, with 10 bases that match TRBD1. Per germline, CDR1 MNHEY and CDR2 SVGAGI. The CDR3 runs to 15 residues. V lost 7 bases, J lost 5 bases, and 8 bases stayed unmatched. CDR3 DNA sequence: TGTGCCAGCAACCCGGGACAGGGGTATCATCAGCCCCAGCATTTT. Protein: CASNPGQGYHQPQHF.